The sequence of this T cell receptor (beta chain) was determined in a study of cytomegalovirus exposure and HLA in healthy donors. Study findings and constraints: Productive rates of about 87% or about 30% were seen for most TCR beta V segments in an earlier analysis.

The CDR3 has 15 amino acids. Germline CDR1 is SGDLS and CDR2 is YYNGEE. V was clipped by 4 bases and J by 4 bases; unmatched bases: 5. Primers included in the PCR were 60 Vbeta and 13 Jbeta primers. The table came from immunoSEQ multiplex PCR; TCRdb's copy has only in-frame clones and leaves some out. Of approximately 160,000 clones in the sample, less than 90% were seen once. As concerns this clone: Antigen: not known.

The chain links TRBV9 to TRBJ2-2; 9 bases fit TRBD2. Material: PBMCs. The origin of this receptor is a boy younger than 10 in good health and CMV-seronegative. CDR3 amino acids: CASSFGLASTGELFF. The CDR3 bases are TGTGCCAGCAGCTTTGGACTAGCGAGCACCGGGGAGCTGTTTTTT. Using reference TRBV9 and TRBJ2-2 for the parts outside the CDR3, the full variable domain is DSGVTQTPKHLITATGQRVTLRCSPRSGDLSVYWYQQSLDQGLQFLIQYYNGEERAKGNILERFSAQQFPDLHSELNLSSLELGDSALYFCASSFGLASTGELFFGEGSRLTVL.